This TCR beta chain was found in a study of PD-1 blockade in classical Hodgkin lymphoma. Exposure to brentuximab vedotin varied, and each patient had relapsed following autologous stem cell transplantation. Germline CDR1 reads GTSNPN; CDR2 reads SVGIG (reference sequence). The V gene lost 0 bases and the J gene lost 2 bases, with 10 bases spanning the gap. The CDR3 covers 15 residues. General study results and limits: Repertoire differences have undefined causes, possibly disease activity or prior therapy.

With regard to this clone: The antigen remains undetermined.

Assay: immunoSEQ multiplex PCR; the TCRdb copy retains only in-frame clones and omits some. The sample holds 50,000 to 75,000 clones, 75% to 90% seen once. The chain carries TRBV30 and TRBJ2-2; a possible D gene is TRBD1 (6 bases). This clonotype was sampled from a human donor with classical Hodgkin lymphoma. The material was peripheral blood mononuclear cells (PBMCs), obtained at baseline. CDR3 region: CAWSVGGANTGELFF. The DNA for the CDR3 is TGTGCCTGGAGTGTTGGGGGCGCCAACACCGGGGAGCTGTTTTTT.